One sample yielded the 6 T cell receptor beta chains listed below, sequenced in a study of naive and memory T cell subsets. An equimolar mix of two oligonucleotides served as the beta constant-region primer for TRBC1 and TRBC2. Nested alpha and beta constant-region primers with the SP2 primer drove four PCR rounds on ligated cDNA. Via MiXCR, TCRdb re-called the UMI-ligation and nested PCR reads, giving one row per CDR3 protein. Seen here are just over 80,000 distinct CDR3 sequences, about 10% observed once, and the top ten hold over 1%. The sequencing sample was made of naive CD8+ T cells from blood. The receptors were gathered from a human donor in good health.

Many counts were recorded for this clonotype. The chain uses TRBV2 and TRBJ1-5; D gene unclear. This CDR3 has 13 residues. Trimming took off 3 bases at V and 5 bases at J, with 8 bases between the two ends. Germline V gene lookup returns CDR1 SNHLY and CDR2 FYNNEI. CDR3 region: CASSELQYQPQHF. DNA for the CDR3: TGTGCCAGCAGTGAGCTACAGTATCAGCCCCAGCATTTT.

This clonotype occurred many times. This chain connects TRBV27 to TRBJ1-3; no reliable D call. The CDR3 spans 13 residues. Trimming pared 4 bases from V and 0 bases from J, leaving 4 bases between. In germline, CDR1 is MNHEY, CDR2 SMNVEV (reference sequence). CDR3 coding DNA: TGTGCCAGCAGTTCTGCCTCTGGAAACACCATATATTTT. Translating gives CASSSASGNTIYF.

The CDR3 reads CASQTSAGGRANEQFF. In DNA, the CDR3 is TGTGCCAGTCAAACTTCCGCGGGAGGGAGGGCCAATGAGCAGTTCTTC. The V and J genes are TRBV7-9 and TRBJ2-1; 9 positions agree with TRBD2. CDR1 SEHNR and CDR2 FQNEAQ come from the germline V gene (reference sequence). The CDR3 spans 16 residues. V was clipped by 9 bases and J by 6 bases; unmatched bases: 15.

This clonotype was recorded a few times. The V call is TRBV3-1, the J call TRBJ2-2, with D tentatively TRBD2 (6 bases). CDR3 length equals 16 residues. The germline V and J ends were trimmed by 1 base and 7 bases, with 16 bases remaining between them. The germline V gene has CDR1 LGHDT and CDR2 YNNKEL (reference sequence). The CDR3 sequence is CASSQVGLASGGELFF. The CDR3 region has the DNA TGTGCCAGCAGCCAAGTTGGGCTAGCGAGTGGCGGGGAGCTGTTTTTT.

The rearrangement uses TRBV30 and TRBJ2-1; D is possibly TRBD2 (6 bases). The CDR3 runs 14 residues. In germline, CDR1 is GTSNPN, CDR2 SVGIG (reference sequence). The CDR3 coding sequence is TGTGGCTCGGAGGACGGGAGAAGGAAAAATGAGCAGTTCTTC. Protein product: CGSEDGRRKNEQFF.

This clonotype occurred once. V and J are TRBV3-1 and TRBJ2-6; D remains ambiguous. Germline CDR1 LGHDT, CDR2 YNNKEL (reference sequence). The V end was cut by 0 bases, the J end by 0 bases, with 6 bases between. The CDR3 has 16 amino acids. The CDR3 DNA reads as TGTGCCAGCAGCCAAGAGAGGAGCTCTGGGGCCAACGTCCTGACTTTC. This sequence encodes CASSQERSSGANVLTF.